The following is a T cell receptor beta chain sequence with its context. Time point: healthy volunteer bleed at 6 weeks. Total RNA came from unfractionated whole blood. The sample comes from a study of human T cells and chemical hapten exposure. Study overall: Largely, small differences in pooled library volume made per-sample TCR yields vary.

Per the study methods: Sampled TCR counts reached a median of 95,638 per sample, with values ranging from about 20,000 to 750,000. TCRdb reprocessed the RACE reads via MiXCR and lists one record per CDR3 protein. V and J calls and clone size were set by TCRdb, not the authors. Found here are 50,000 to 70,000 distinct CDR3 sequences, around 6.1% of them singletons; the top ten hold 3% to 4%. The CDR3 loop spans 13 amino acids. Germline CDR1 reads SEHNR; CDR2 reads FQNEAQ (reference sequence). Trimming left V 2 bases short and J 0 bases short, with 5 bases between. The sample comprised whole blood. This clonotype was obtained from a female donor in good health. Some clones in this sample may be carry-over from other donors' samples. J is TRBJ2-7 and V is TRBV7-9; no clear D gene. CDR3 in amino acids: CASSLSSSYEQYF. The CDR3 DNA reads as TGTGCCAGCAGCTTAAGTAGCTCCTACGAGCAGTACTTC.